This T cell receptor beta chain was captured by sequencing in a study of immune heterogeneity within non-small cell lung tumors. Study-wide results and caveats: Identical dominant CDR3 beta clonotypes recurred across tumor sites within a patient, alongside site-unique high-frequency clones.

Notes on this clonotype: Its antigen is unknown. Possible read error: a much larger clone is one base away.

Multiplex PCR amplified the TCR beta CDR3 region. Its first round ran for 10 to 11 cycles with 32 V and 13 J primers. TCRdb reprocessed the multiplex PCR reads with MiXCR, giving one entry per CDR3 protein. The sample includes some 15,000 distinct CDR3 sequences, approximately 30% seen only once; the top ten take about 15%. Bulk tumor genomic DNA served as template, at 550 to 600 ng per sample. Far-apart biopsies, several per primary tumor, were taken during surgery. The study cohort was described as untreated, and its members had newly diagnosed non-small cell lung cancer. They went on to have curative surgery. J lost 5 bases, V lost 4 bases, and 6 bases had no gene match. The CDR3 totals 14 residues. From germline, CDR1 is KGHSH and CDR2 LQKENI.

The chain joins TRBV18 to TRBJ2-5; 8 bases are shared with TRBD2. What was sequenced was lung tumor tissue. The TCR was taken from a woman aged 45-59 years with non-small cell lung cancer. CDR3: CASSLGLVGETQYF. In DNA, the CDR3 is TGTGCCAGCTCACTGGGACTAGTAGGCGAGACCCAGTACTTC.